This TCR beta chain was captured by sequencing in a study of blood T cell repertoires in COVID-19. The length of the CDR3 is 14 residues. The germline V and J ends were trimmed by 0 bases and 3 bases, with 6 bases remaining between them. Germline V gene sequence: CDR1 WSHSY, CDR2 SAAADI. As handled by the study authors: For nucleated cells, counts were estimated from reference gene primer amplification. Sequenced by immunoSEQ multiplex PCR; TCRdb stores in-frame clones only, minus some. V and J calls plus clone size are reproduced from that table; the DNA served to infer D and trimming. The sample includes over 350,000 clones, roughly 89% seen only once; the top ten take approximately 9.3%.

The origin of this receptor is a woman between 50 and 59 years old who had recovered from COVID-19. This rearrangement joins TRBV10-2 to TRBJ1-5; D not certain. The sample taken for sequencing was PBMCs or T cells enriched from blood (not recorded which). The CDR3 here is CASSESEVNQPQHF. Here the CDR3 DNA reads TGCGCCAGCAGTGAGTCCGAGGTCAATCAGCCCCAGCATTTT.